Here is one T cell receptor (beta chain) with its context. TCRdb called the reads again in MiXCR, with one record for every CDR3 protein. The sample has about 530,000 distinct CDR3 sequences, about 26% seen once. The data are from a study of T cell repertoires in cytomegalovirus infection. As for the study in general: Public TCR beta signatures were indicative of both CMV infection and a matching HLA type.

V shed 1 base and J shed 8 bases, with 20 bases lying between them. The CDR3 has 16 residues. Germline CDR1 is SGHTA and CDR2 is FQGNSA. Sequencing input: PBMCs. This TCR was recovered from a human donor in good health (CMV status not recorded). Some clones in this sample may be carry-over from other donors' samples. This rearrangement joins TRBV7-2 to TRBJ1-2, with unresolved D. The CDR3 DNA reads TGTGCCAGCAGCTTAGGTTTACCCGTCTTGGTCTTCGGCTACACCTTC. Encoded protein: CASSLGLPVLVFGYTF.